These 32 T cell receptor beta chains share one sample of origin, sequenced in a study of shared clonotypes between healthy human individuals. Using immunoSEQ multiplex PCR, the repertoire was profiled, and TCRdb retains in-frame clones only, with some absent. The table includes under 350,000 clones, over 75% detected once. The source material was memory CD8+ T cells sorted from blood. This sample's subset: CD45RO+ cells pooled with CCR7-negative TemRA cells. The receptors were gathered from a man between 18 and 29 years old in good health.

This chain links TRBV11-2 with TRBJ2-1; the D is unclear. V lost 3 bases to trimming and J lost 8 bases, with 11 bases between them. This CDR3 contains 13 residues. CDR1 and CDR2 from the germline V gene are SGHAT and FQNNGV. The CDR3 DNA reads TGTGCCAGCAGCTTTTTCGATGGGCATGAGCAGTTCTTC. This codes for CASSFFDGHEQFF.

This chain connects TRBV6-5 to TRBJ1-1; 7 bases are shared with TRBD1. CDR3 length: 15 amino acids. The V gene's germline CDR1 is MNHEY and CDR2 SVGAGI. The junction had 9 bases not matched to a gene; V was cut back by 1 base and J by 7 bases. CDR3 sequence reads: CASSYYRGEGIEAFF. DNA for the CDR3: TGTGCCAGCAGTTACTACAGGGGAGAAGGAATTGAAGCTTTCTTT.

This clone was picked up one time. The chain recombines TRBV27 with TRBJ2-1, with 9 bases identical to TRBD2. The CDR3 is 14 residues long. CDR1 is MNHEY and CDR2 is SMNVEV in the germline V gene (reference sequence). Losses at the gene ends were 6 bases for V and 7 bases for J; bases not matched to a gene: 7. Here the CDR3 DNA reads TGTGCCAGCAGCTCCTCGACTAGCGGAAATGAGCAGTTCTTC. Encoded protein: CASSSSTSGNEQFF.

The V call is TRBV19, the J call TRBJ2-7; D might be TRBD1 (7 bases). This CDR3 is built from 13 residues. V was shortened by 5 bases and J by 2 bases, with 10 bases between the two germline ends. The germline CDR1 and CDR2 sequences are LNHDA and SQIVND (reference sequence). CDR3 bases: TGTGCCAGTAGTGCAGGGGGGCCCTACGAGCAGTACTTC. This translates into CASSAGGPYEQYF.

The chain employs TRBV4-1 and TRBJ1-4; no firm D call. Trimming shortened V by 3 bases and J by 0 bases, and 11 bases separated the two germline ends. Germline V lookup: CDR1 MGHRA, CDR2 YSYEKL. The CDR3 totals 16 residues. The CDR3 is CASSQATAATNEKLFF. The DNA for the CDR3 is TGCGCCAGCAGCCAGGCCACAGCCGCAACTAATGAAAAACTGTTTTTT.

The V and J genes are TRBV6-5 and TRBJ2-5; TRBD2 agrees at 7 bases. V dropped 5 bases and J dropped 6; count of bases not matched to a gene: 9. Germline lookup yields CDR1 MNHEY and CDR2 SVGAGI. CDR3 size: 14 residues. The DNA for the CDR3 is TGTGCCAGCAGTCCCTTGGGGGGGAGTCAGACCCAGTACTTC. Protein: CASSPLGGSQTQYF.

This clone was seen once. The rearrangement links TRBV6-6 to TRBJ1-3; D possibly corresponds to TRBD1 (5 bases). Germline V CDR1 and CDR2: MNHNY, SVGAGI (reference sequence). This CDR3 is 14 amino acids long. Trimming removed 3 bases at V and 3 bases at J, with 9 bases between. The CDR3, as DNA: TGTGCCAGCAGTTATGCAGGGAGTGGAAACACCATATATTTT. Amino acids: CASSYAGSGNTIYF.

This clone was seen more than once but under ten times. The chain uses TRBV10-3 and TRBJ2-1, with D possibly TRBD2 on 6 matching bases. The CDR3 contains 16 residues. Germline assignment: CDR1 ENHRY and CDR2 SYGVKD. Trimming took 4 bases from V and 4 from J, leaving 17 bases between them. In DNA form, the CDR3 reads TGTGCCATCAGTGGGGGGGAAGGGGAAGTTTACAATGAGCAGTTCTTC. Translating gives CAISGGEGEVYNEQFF.

J is TRBJ1-2 and V is TRBV27; weak D call: TRBD1 (6 bases). In germline, CDR1 is MNHEY, CDR2 SMNVEV (reference sequence). V gave up 1 base and J gave up 4 bases, with 16 bases separating them. The CDR3 loop spans 16 amino acids. The chain's CDR3 is CASSLFPAGVPYGYTF. The CDR3 DNA is TGTGCCAGCAGTTTATTTCCGGCAGGGGTCCCCTATGGCTACACCTTC.

The chain uses TRBV9 and TRBJ2-1; D is uncertain. V lost 4 bases and J 0 bases, leaving 8 bases between the germline ends. The CDR3 extends over 14 amino acids. CDR1 is SGDLS, CDR2 YYNGEE, per germline. This CDR3 is CASSPTGSYNEQFF. The CDR3 DNA reads as TGTGCCAGCAGCCCGACGGGCTCCTACAATGAGCAGTTCTTC.

This rearrangement joins TRBV27 to TRBJ2-7, with 7 positions matching TRBD1. CDR1 MNHEY and CDR2 SMNVEV come from the germline V gene (reference sequence). CDR3 length: 15 residues. The J segment lost 1 base and the V segment lost 1 base, leaving 4 bases of the junction unmatched. CDR3 amino acids: CASSLWTGSSYEQYF. For the CDR3, the DNA is TGTGCCAGCAGTTTATGGACAGGTTCTTCCTACGAGCAGTACTTC.

This chain connects TRBV7-9 to TRBJ2-7, with a possible D match to TRBD2 (5 bases). Between the trimmed V and J ends, which lost 1 base and 5 bases, there was a span of 12 bases. The CDR3 runs 14 residues. In germline, CDR1 is SEHNR, CDR2 FQNEAQ (reference sequence). The CDR3 here is CASSLVASRDEQYF. As DNA, the CDR3 is TGTGCCAGCAGCTTAGTGGCTAGCCGGGACGAGCAGTACTTC.

This clone is a singleton in its sample. This chain joins TRBV2 and TRBJ2-1; 8 bases line up with TRBD1. This CDR3 is 16 amino acids long. V gave up 3 bases and J gave up 4 bases; unmatched junction bases: 8. Germline CDR1 reads SNHLY; CDR2 reads FYNNEI. For the CDR3, the DNA is TGTGCCAGCAGTGATCCCGGACAGGGAATTTACAATGAGCAGTTCTTC. Translation gives CASSDPGQGIYNEQFF.

Notes on this clone: The junction does not match germline at one end; this may be a read error. This chain connects TRBV7-7 to TRBJ2-2; TRBD1 is a possible D gene (5 bases). Germline assignment: CDR1 SSHAT and CDR2 FNYEAQ (reference sequence). The length of the CDR3 is 15 residues. The CDR3 DNA follows: TGTGCTAGCAGCTTCCAGGGAACGAACACCGGGGAGCTGTTTTTT. Its protein is CASSFQGTNTGELFF.

This clone came up many times. The V and J genes are TRBV4-1 and TRBJ2-7; tentatively, D is TRBD1 (5 bases). V was cut by 1 base and J by 0 bases, with 10 bases left in between. Germline CDR1 reads MGHRA; CDR2 reads YSYEKL. The CDR3 loop spans 15 amino acids. CDR3 sequence reads: CASSQVGQGSYEQYF. The CDR3 nucleotides are TGCGCCAGCAGCCAAGTAGGCCAGGGCTCCTACGAGCAGTACTTC.

The rearrangement joins TRBV4-2 to TRBJ1-6; tentatively, D is TRBD1 (6 bases). The CDR3 is 16 residues long. Germline V gene lookup returns CDR1 LGHNA and CDR2 YNFKEQ. V shed 5 bases and J shed 4 bases, with 15 bases lying between them. The CDR3 spells CASSGPRDTYNSPLHF. CDR3 DNA sequence: TGTGCCAGCAGCGGACCTAGGGACACTTATAATTCACCCCTCCACTTT.

The J gene is TRBJ2-5, the V gene TRBV7-2; 7 bases agree with TRBD1. J gave up 1 base and V 0 bases, and 2 bases lay outside the gene matches. The CDR3 covers 15 residues. The V gene's germline CDR1 is SGHTA and CDR2 FQGNSA. The CDR3 nucleotides read TGTGCCAGCAGCTTAGCTGACAGGGTCCAAGAGACCCAGTACTTC. This translates into CASSLADRVQETQYF.

This clone is a singleton in its sample. The chain has TRBV5-1 and TRBJ2-2; TRBD1 matches 10 bases. CDR3 length equals 16 residues. Trimming took 2 bases from V and 0 from J; bases not matched to a gene: 1. CDR1 is SGHRS, CDR2 YFSETQ, per germline. The CDR3 sequence: CASSFGQGANTGELFF. The CDR3 nucleotides read TGCGCCAGCAGCTTCGGACAGGGGGCGAACACCGGGGAGCTGTTTTTT.

A note on this clone: The junction does not match germline at one end; this may be a read error. The rearrangement uses TRBV7-7 and TRBJ2-7, with D uncertain. The CDR3 contains 13 residues. Germline CDR1 SSHAT, CDR2 FNYEAQ (reference sequence). CDR3 residues: CASSPIGSYEQYF. The CDR3 DNA is TGTGCTAGCAGCCCGATTGGAAGTTACGAGCAGTACTTC.

In its sample, this clone was seen once. This chain links TRBV4-2 with TRBJ2-1; 7 bases line up with TRBD2. The CDR3 covers 16 residues. V dropped 0 bases and J dropped 6; count of bases not matched to a gene: 8. CDR1 is LGHNA, CDR2 YNFKEQ, per germline. The CDR3 region is CASSQDWRASGNEQFF. In DNA, the CDR3 is TGTGCCAGCAGCCAAGATTGGAGGGCTAGCGGCAATGAGCAGTTCTTC.

The chain is built from TRBV6-1 and TRBJ2-5, with TRBD2 as a possible D gene (5 bases). CDR1 is MNHNS, CDR2 SASEGT, per germline. The length of the CDR3 is 16 residues. Trimming cost V 1 base and J 5 bases, with 17 bases left between them. The chain's CDR3 is CASSEVAQFGGETQYF. Written as DNA, the CDR3 is TGTGCCAGCAGTGAAGTAGCCCAGTTTGGCGGGGAGACCCAGTACTTC.

V gene TRBV29-1 combines with J gene TRBJ2-2; D unresolved. This CDR3 has 12 residues. V was shortened by 7 bases and J by 6 bases, with 12 bases between the two germline ends. The germline CDR1 and CDR2 sequences are SQVTM and ANQGSEA. The CDR3 DNA reads as TGCAGCGCTACTACCGAGTCCGGGGAGCTGTTTTTT. It translates to CSATTESGELFF.

The chain recombines TRBV27 with TRBJ2-1; D uncertain. The germline V gene has CDR1 MNHEY and CDR2 SMNVEV (reference sequence). V lost 0 bases to trimming and J lost 7 bases, with 4 bases between them. The CDR3 consists of 12 residues. CDR3 protein: CASSLSRNEQFF. The CDR3 bases are TGTGCCAGCAGTTTATCGCGGAATGAGCAGTTCTTC.

This clone appeared many times. This sequence joins TRBV13 and TRBJ2-1; TRBD1 matches at 11 bases. Germline CDR1 PRHDT, CDR2 FYEKMQ (reference sequence). After removal of 7 bases from V and 4 bases from J, the junction contained 18 bases not matched to a gene. The CDR3 contains 19 residues. CDR3 sequence reads: CASTSWTGGPSGEYNEQFF. DNA for the CDR3: TGTGCCAGCACCTCCTGGACAGGGGGCCCTAGCGGGGAATACAATGAGCAGTTCTTC.

This chain uses TRBV9 with TRBJ2-1; D is perhaps TRBD1 or TRBD2 (5 bases each). The V gene lost 3 bases and the J gene lost 3 bases, with 22 bases spanning the gap. The CDR3 has 18 residues. The germline V gene has CDR1 SGDLS and CDR2 YYNGEE. The CDR3 protein is CASSAFTTSGSFYNEQFF. Written as DNA, the CDR3 is TGTGCCAGCAGCGCCTTCACCACTTCAGGGAGCTTCTACAATGAGCAGTTCTTC.

This clone was observed a few times. The chain recombines TRBV6-5 with TRBJ1-5; 8 bases are a match to TRBD1. The CDR3 is 15 residues long. Germline CDR1 MNHEY, CDR2 SVGAGI. The ends lost 2 bases at V and 7 bases at J; junction bases unmatched: 7. CDR3 amino acids: CASSYLDRAPQPQHF. The CDR3 DNA reads TGTGCCAGCAGTTACCTGGACAGGGCGCCCCAGCCCCAGCATTTT.

V usage is TRBV4-1 and J usage is TRBJ1-4, with D possibly TRBD1 on 6 matching bases. Trimming pared 5 bases from V and 3 bases from J, leaving 13 bases between. CDR1 and CDR2 from the germline V gene are MGHRA and YSYEKL. The CDR3 length is 15 residues. The CDR3 region has the DNA TGCGCCAGCAGCAACAACAGGGCGCCTAATGAAAAACTGTTTTTT. As protein: CASSNNRAPNEKLFF.

The V call is TRBV27, the J call TRBJ2-7; 14 bases line up with TRBD2. The CDR3 runs 14 residues. Germline V gives CDR1 MNHEY, CDR2 SMNVEV (reference sequence). J was trimmed by 4 bases and V by 10 bases; bases with no gene match: 6. The CDR3 nucleotides are TGTGCCACTGGGACTAGCGGGAGTTTATACGAGCAGTACTTC. Residues: CATGTSGSLYEQYF.

This clone appeared many times. The gene calls are TRBV29-1 and TRBJ2-7; a possible D gene is TRBD1 (6 bases). Germline CDR1 is SQVTM and CDR2 is ANQGSEA. The CDR3 sequence is 13 residues long. Trimming left V 5 bases short and J 1 base short, with 12 bases between. The CDR3 loop reads CSVWVTGSYEQYF. The CDR3 bases are TGCAGCGTTTGGGTAACAGGGTCCTACGAGCAGTACTTC.

J is TRBJ2-1 and V is TRBV2, with 9 bases aligning to TRBD2. Germline loops: CDR1 SNHLY, CDR2 FYNNEI. The V segment lost 10 bases and the J segment 2 bases; nucleotides outside the gene matches: 6. This CDR3 has 14 residues. For the CDR3, the DNA is TGTGCCACGCTGACTAGCGGCGCCTACAATGAGCAGTTCTTC. It encodes CATLTSGAYNEQFF.

The rearrangement uses TRBV30 and TRBJ2-1; D possibly corresponds to TRBD2 (6 bases). Trimming pared 3 bases from V and 4 bases from J, leaving 13 bases between. The CDR3 spans 14 residues. Germline CDR1 GTSNPN, CDR2 SVGIG (reference sequence). CDR3 loop: CAWRGWDLYNEQFF. In DNA form, the CDR3 reads TGTGCCTGGAGAGGGTGGGACTTATACAATGAGCAGTTCTTC.

Points on this clone: A single base is all that separates this from a far larger clone, so a read error is likely. Other DNA variants within this sample encode the same CDR3. The chain employs TRBV7-6 and TRBJ2-1, with a tentative D call TRBD2 (6 bases). Germline V gene data show CDR1 as SGHVS and CDR2 as FNYEAQ. The CDR3 extends over 14 amino acids. The CDR3 bases are TGTGCCAGCAGCTTAAGCGGGCCTTACAATGAGCAATTCTTC. Protein sequence: CASSLSGPYNEQFF.